The T cell receptor (beta chain) under discussion was sequenced for a study of blood T cell repertoires in COVID-19. Study information: COVID-19 samples, acute and convalescent, were from the United States, Italy and Spain. In each case, the material was cDNA or gDNA derived from T cells, B-cell-depleted T cells, or PBMCs.

Per the study methods: From reference gene primer amplification, estimates of nucleated cell counts were derived. Sequenced by immunoSEQ multiplex PCR; TCRdb stores in-frame clones only, minus some. V and J calls and clone size come straight from that table; D and trimming were deduced from the DNA. The sample holds some 23,000 clones, around 90% seen once. The CDR3 runs 14 residues. Germline V gives CDR1 SGHRS, CDR2 YFSETQ. V shed 4 bases and J 2 bases; nucleotides not matched to a gene: 4. The chain joins TRBV5-1 to TRBJ1-2; 8 bases are shared with TRBD1. Sequencing was done on a sample of peripheral blood. The TCR comes from a human donor in a cohort sampled during active COVID-19. CDR3 nucleotides: TGCGCCAGCAGCCCTCAGGGGGCAAACTATGGCTACACCTTC. This translates into CASSPQGANYGYTF.